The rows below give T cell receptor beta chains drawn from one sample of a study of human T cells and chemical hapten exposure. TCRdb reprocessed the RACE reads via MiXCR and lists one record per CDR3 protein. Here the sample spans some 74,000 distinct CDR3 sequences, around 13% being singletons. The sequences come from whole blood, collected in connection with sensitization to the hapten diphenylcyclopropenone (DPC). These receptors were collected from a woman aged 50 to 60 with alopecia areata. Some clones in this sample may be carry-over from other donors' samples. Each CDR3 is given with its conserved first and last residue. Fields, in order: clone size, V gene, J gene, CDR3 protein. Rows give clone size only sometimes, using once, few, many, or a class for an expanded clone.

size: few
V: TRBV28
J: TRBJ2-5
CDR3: CASSMKWEGGETQYF

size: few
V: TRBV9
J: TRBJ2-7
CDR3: CASSAGTSVYEQYF

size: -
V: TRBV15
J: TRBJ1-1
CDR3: CATSRTGQGETEAFF

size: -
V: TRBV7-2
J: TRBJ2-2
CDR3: CASSFGETGELFF

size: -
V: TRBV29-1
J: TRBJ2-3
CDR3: CSVEDPWDRGNTDTQYF

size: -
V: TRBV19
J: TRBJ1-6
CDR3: CASSIRTGVNSPLHF

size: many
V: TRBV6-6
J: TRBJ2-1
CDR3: CASREQGMGYNEQFF

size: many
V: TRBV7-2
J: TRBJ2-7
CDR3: CASSLARGEGVEQYF

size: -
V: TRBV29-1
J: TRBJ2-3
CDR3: CSVGTSGFTDTQYF

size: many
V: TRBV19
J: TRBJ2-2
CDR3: CASSILGPGELFF

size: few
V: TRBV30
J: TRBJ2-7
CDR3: CAWKLSGDQYF

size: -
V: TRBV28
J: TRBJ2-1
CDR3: CASSGGGVNRNEQFF

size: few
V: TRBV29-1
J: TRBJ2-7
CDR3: CSVGVTSGKTEQYF

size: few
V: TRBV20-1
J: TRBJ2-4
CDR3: CSARDYAGARAKNIQYF

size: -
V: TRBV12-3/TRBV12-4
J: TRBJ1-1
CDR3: CASSPPGGVAEAFF

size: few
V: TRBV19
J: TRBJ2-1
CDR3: CASSVLRGTYNEQFF

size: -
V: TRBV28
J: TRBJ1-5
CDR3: CASSFLREEQPQHF

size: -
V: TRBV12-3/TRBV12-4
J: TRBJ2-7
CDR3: CASSLFEGGGYYEQYF

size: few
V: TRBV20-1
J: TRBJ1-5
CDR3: CSARVSNQPQHF

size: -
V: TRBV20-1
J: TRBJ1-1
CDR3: CSVQPNTEAFF

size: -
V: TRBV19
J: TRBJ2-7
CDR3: CASSKGVPDEQYF

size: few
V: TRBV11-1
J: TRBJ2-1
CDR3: CASSDAGTSGVDEQFF

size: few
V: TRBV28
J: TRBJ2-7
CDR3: CASSGRPLYEQYF